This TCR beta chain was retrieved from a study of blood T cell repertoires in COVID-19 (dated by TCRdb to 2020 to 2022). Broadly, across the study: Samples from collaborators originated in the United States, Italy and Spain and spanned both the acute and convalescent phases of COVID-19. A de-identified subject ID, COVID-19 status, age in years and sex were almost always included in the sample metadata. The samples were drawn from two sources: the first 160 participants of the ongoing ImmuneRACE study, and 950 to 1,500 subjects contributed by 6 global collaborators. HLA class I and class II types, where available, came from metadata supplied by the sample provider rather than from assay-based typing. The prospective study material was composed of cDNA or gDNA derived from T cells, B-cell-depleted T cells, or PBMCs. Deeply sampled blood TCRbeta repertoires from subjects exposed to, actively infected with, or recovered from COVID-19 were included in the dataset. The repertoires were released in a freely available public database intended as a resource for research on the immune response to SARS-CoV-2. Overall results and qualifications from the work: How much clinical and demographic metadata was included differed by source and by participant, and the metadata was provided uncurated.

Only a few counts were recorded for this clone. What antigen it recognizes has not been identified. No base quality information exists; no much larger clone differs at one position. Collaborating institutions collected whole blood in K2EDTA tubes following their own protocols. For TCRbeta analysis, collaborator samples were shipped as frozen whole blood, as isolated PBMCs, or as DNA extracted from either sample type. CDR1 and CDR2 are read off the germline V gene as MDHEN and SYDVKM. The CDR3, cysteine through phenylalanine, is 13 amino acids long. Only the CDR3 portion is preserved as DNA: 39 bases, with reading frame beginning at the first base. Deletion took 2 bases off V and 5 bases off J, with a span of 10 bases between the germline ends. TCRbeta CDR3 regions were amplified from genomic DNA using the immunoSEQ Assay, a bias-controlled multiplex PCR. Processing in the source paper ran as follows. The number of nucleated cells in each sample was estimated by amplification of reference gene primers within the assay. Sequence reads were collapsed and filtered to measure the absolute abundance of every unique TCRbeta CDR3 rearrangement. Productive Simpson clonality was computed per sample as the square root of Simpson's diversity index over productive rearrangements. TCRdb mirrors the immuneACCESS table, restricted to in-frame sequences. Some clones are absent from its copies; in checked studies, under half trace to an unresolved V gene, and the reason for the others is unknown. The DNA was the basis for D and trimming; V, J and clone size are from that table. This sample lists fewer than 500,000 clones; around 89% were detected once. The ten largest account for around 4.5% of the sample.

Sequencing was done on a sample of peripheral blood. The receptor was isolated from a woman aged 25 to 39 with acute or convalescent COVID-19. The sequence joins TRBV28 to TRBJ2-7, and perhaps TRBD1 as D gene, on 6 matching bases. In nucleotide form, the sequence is TGTGCCAGCAGTTTAGGCGGACAGAACGAGCAGTACTTC. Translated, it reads CASSLGGQNEQYF.